The 13 T cell receptor beta chains given below trace back to one sample, sequenced in a study of cytomegalovirus exposure and HLA in healthy donors. This PCR relied on a set of 60 Vbeta primers and 13 Jbeta primers. Clones were read by immunoSEQ multiplex PCR, and TCRdb kept only the in-frame ones, dropping some. This table holds about 110,000 clones, about 78% found once. Specimen: PBMCs. The receptor source for this set is a woman aged 25 to 39 in good health and CMV-seropositive.

This chain connects TRBV29-1 to TRBJ1-1; D is undetermined. The CDR3 spans 13 residues. CDR1 SQVTM and CDR2 ANQGSEA come from the germline V gene. Trimming stripped 4 bases from V and 0 bases from J, with 9 bases between. Here the CDR3 reads CSVVPLLNTEAFF. CDR3 nucleotides: TGCAGCGTTGTTCCCCTTTTGAACACTGAAGCTTTCTTT.

V is TRBV30 and J is TRBJ1-6; unclear D gene. The ends were cut back, 4 bases at V and 0 bases at J, with 7 bases in the middle. Germline V gene data show CDR1 as GTSNPN and CDR2 as SVGIG (reference sequence). The CDR3 runs to 14 residues. CDR3 DNA sequence: TGTGCCTGGACGGTGAGCTCCTATAATTCACCCCTCCACTTT. Amino acid sequence: CAWTVSSYNSPLHF. The entire variable domain, with the rest obtained from reference TRBV30 and TRBJ1-6, is as follows: SQTIHQWPATLVQPVGSPLSLECTVEGTSNPNLYWYRQAAGRGLQLLFYSVGIGQISSEVPQNLSASRPQDRQFILSSKKLLLSDSGFYLCAWTVSSYNSPLHFGNGTRLTVT.

This sequence joins TRBV6-1 and TRBJ1-2; 7 bases align to TRBD1. The ends lost 5 bases at V and 2 bases at J; junction bases unmatched: 2. This CDR3 is 13 amino acids long. Germline V lookup: CDR1 MNHNS, CDR2 SASEGT. CDR3 DNA sequence: TGTGCCAGCAGTTTACAGGGGAACTATGGCTACACCTTC. Translation: CASSLQGNYGYTF.

This clone turned up a few times. This chain connects TRBV5-1 to TRBJ1-1, with 9 nucleotides matching TRBD1. CDR1 and CDR2 (germline): SGHRS, YFSETQ. The CDR3 sequence is 17 residues long. With V trimmed by 0 bases and J by 1 base, 7 bases remained unmatched. The DNA of the CDR3 is TGCGCCAGCAGCTTGGTTACAGGGGGCGCGGGGAACACTGAAGCTTTCTTT. Its translation is CASSLVTGGAGNTEAFF.

The DNA for the CDR3 is TGTGCCAGCAGAGGGACAGTCACCGGGGAGCTGTTTTTT. Protein sequence: CASRGTVTGELFF. The V and J genes are TRBV6-4 and TRBJ2-2; 7 bases are a match to TRBD1. Germline values: CDR1 MRHNA, CDR2 SNTAGT. The trim removed 6 bases at V and 4 bases at J, leaving 2 bases unmatched. The CDR3 spans 13 residues.

This chain joins TRBV18 and TRBJ2-7, with 7 bases aligning to TRBD1. Germline loops: CDR1 KGHSH, CDR2 LQKENI. This CDR3 contains 15 residues. V gave up 3 bases and J gave up 0 bases; unmatched junction bases: 5. CDR3 loop: CASSPWDSSSYEQYF. In nucleotides, the CDR3 is TGTGCCAGCTCACCTTGGGACAGCAGCTCCTACGAGCAGTACTTC.

The chain has TRBV7-9 and TRBJ2-7; weak D call: TRBD1 (5 bases). CDR3 length: 13 residues. V was shortened by 1 base and J by 5 bases, with 9 bases between the two germline ends. The germline CDR1 and CDR2 sequences are SEHNR and FQNEAQ (reference sequence). CDR3 in amino acids: CASSLGAGNEQYF. The CDR3 nucleotides read TGTGCCAGCAGCTTAGGGGCAGGGAACGAGCAGTACTTC.

This clone was detected a few times. This rearrangement joins TRBV19 to TRBJ2-5; 10 bases agree with TRBD2. Per germline, CDR1 LNHDA and CDR2 SQIVND (reference sequence). With 7 bases clipped from V and 6 bases from J, the junction kept 8 bases outside the gene matches. This CDR3 comprises 14 residues. The DNA for the CDR3 is TGTGCCAGTAACCCCGGGACTAGCGCGAAGACCCAGTACTTC. It is translated as CASNPGTSAKTQYF.

V gene TRBV5-4 combines with J gene TRBJ2-3, with 11 positions matching TRBD2. This CDR3 has 17 residues. J was trimmed by 0 bases and V by 2 bases; bases with no gene match: 5. From germline, CDR1 is SGHNT and CDR2 YYREEE (reference sequence). CDR3 protein: CASSLQLAGASTDTQYF. The CDR3 DNA is TGTGCCAGCAGCTTACAACTAGCGGGAGCTAGCACAGATACGCAGTATTTT.

This chain uses TRBV5-1 with TRBJ2-7, with 10 bases aligning to TRBD1. Trimming cost V 5 bases and J 2 bases; bases outside gene matches: 10. Germline V lookup: CDR1 SGHRS, CDR2 YFSETQ. The CDR3 runs to 16 residues. Written as DNA, the CDR3 is TGCGCCAGCAGGAATGAGCAGGGACAGGGGCCCTACGAGCAGTACTTC. This encodes CASRNEQGQGPYEQYF.

The table lists this clone with a few counts. This chain joins TRBV10-2 and TRBJ1-2, with 8 bases fitting TRBD1. The CDR3 contains 16 residues. Per the germline V gene, CDR1 is WSHSY and CDR2 is SAAADI. V shed 3 bases, J shed 0 bases, and the junction held 6 bases outside the gene matches. The chain's CDR3 is CASSDGTGHANYGYTF. Here the CDR3 DNA reads TGCGCCAGCAGTGACGGGACAGGCCACGCTAACTATGGCTACACCTTC.

The sample holds one count of this clone. At one end, the junction sequence differs from germline, possibly due to a read error. The chain employs TRBV7-9 and TRBJ2-7, with D possibly matching TRBD1 (5 bases). This CDR3 is built from 15 residues. Germline assignment: CDR1 SEHNR and CDR2 FQNEAQ (reference sequence). For the CDR3, the DNA is TGTTCCAGCAGCCCCGCGACAGATTGGTCCTACGAGCAGTACTTC. The encoded protein is CSSSPATDWSYEQYF. The variable domain in full, completed from reference TRBV7-9 and TRBJ2-7, reads DTGVSQNPRHKITKRGQNVTFRCDPISEHNRLYWYRQTLGQGPEFLTYFQNEAQLEKSRLLSDRFSAERPKGSFSTLEIQRTEQGDSAMYLCSSSPATDWSYEQYFGPGTRLTVT.

V gene TRBV4-1 combines with J gene TRBJ2-7; 7 bases fit TRBD2. The CDR3 consists of 15 residues. The germline gives CDR1 MGHRA, CDR2 YSYEKL. V lost 4 bases to trimming and J lost 3 bases; unmatched junction nucleotides: 9. CDR3 DNA: TGCGCCAGCAGCCTGAGATCGAGCGGGATCTACGAGCAGTACTTC. Protein sequence: CASSLRSSGIYEQYF.